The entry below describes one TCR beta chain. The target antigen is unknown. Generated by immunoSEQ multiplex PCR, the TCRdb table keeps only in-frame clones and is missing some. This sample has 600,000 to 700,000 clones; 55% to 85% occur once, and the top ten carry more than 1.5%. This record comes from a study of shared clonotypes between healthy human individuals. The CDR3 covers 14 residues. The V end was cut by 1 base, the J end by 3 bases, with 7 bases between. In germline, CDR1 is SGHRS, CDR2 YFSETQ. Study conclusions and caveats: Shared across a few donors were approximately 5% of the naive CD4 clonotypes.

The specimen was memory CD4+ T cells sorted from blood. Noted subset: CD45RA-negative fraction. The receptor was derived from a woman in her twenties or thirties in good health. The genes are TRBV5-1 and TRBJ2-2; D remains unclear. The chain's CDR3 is CASSLFSDTGELFF. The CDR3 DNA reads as TGCGCCAGCAGCTTGTTTTCGGACACCGGGGAGCTGTTTTTT.